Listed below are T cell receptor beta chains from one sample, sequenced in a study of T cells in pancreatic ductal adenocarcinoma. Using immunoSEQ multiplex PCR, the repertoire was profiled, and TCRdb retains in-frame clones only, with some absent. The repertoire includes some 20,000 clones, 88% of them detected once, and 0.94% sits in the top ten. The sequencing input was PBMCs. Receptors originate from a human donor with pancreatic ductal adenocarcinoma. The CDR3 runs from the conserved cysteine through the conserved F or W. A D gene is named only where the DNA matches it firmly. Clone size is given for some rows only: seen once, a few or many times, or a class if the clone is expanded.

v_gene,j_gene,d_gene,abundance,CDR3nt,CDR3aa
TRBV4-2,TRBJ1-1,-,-,TGTGCCAGCAGCCAAGATCTTCAAATAGGACACTCTGAGACTGAAGCTTTCTTT,CASSQDLQIGHSETEAFF
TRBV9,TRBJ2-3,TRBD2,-,TGTGCCAGCAGCGTAGACGGGGGGGACACAGATACGCAGTATTTT,CASSVDGGDTDTQYF
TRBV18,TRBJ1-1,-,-,TGTGCCAGCTCGAAGGCGGACCCGGGATCGGGCACTGAAGCTTTCTTT,CASSKADPGSGTEAFF
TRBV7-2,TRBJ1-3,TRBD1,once,TGTGCCAGCAGCTTACAGGGGGCGGAAGGAAACACCATATATTTT,CASSLQGAEGNTIYF
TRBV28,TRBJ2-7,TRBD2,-,TGTGCCAGCAGTACCCTTAGCGGGGGGGCACGGGACGAGCAGTACTTC,CASSTLSGGARDEQYF
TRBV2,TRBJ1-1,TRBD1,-,TGTGCCAGCAGAAACCGGACAGGGAGGGGAACTGAAGCTTTCTTT,CASRNRTGRGTEAFF
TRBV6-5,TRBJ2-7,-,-,TGTGCCAGCAGTTACCACGACGAGGGTATCTACGAGCAGTACTTC,CASSYHDEGIYEQYF
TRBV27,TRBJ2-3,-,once,TGTGCCAGCAGTTCTTCTTGGGGGGGGGCGAGGAATACGCAGTATTTT,CASSSSWGGARNTQYF
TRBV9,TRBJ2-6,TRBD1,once,TGTGCCAGCAGCGTACAGGGGACAGGGTCCTCTGGGGCCAACGTCCTGACTTTC,CASSVQGTGSSGANVLTF
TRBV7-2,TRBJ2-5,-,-,TGTGCCAGCAGCTCTGGAGGCCAGACCCAGTACTTC,CASSSGGQTQYF
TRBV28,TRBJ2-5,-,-,TGTGCCAGCAGTTTCGGGCAGGGTAGGCGAGAGACCCAGTACTTC,CASSFGQGRRETQYF
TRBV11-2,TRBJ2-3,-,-,TGTGCCAGCAGGTATTTCACAGATACGCAGTATTTT,CASRYFTDTQYF
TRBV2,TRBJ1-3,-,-,TGTGCCAGCAGTGACGAGGGGGGGGGCGGAAACACCATATATTTT,CASSDEGGGGNTIYF
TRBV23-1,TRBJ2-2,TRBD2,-,TGCGCCAGCAGTCAATTTCAAGCGGGGGGTAGGGGCACCGGGGAGCTGTTTTTT,CASSQFQAGGRGTGELFF
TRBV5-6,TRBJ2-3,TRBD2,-,TGTGCCAGCAGCTTGGGACTAGCGGGGGTGGATACGCAGTATTTT,CASSLGLAGVDTQYF
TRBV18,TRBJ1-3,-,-,TGTGCCAGCTCACCCAGCGCCAGGGACATCTCTGGAAACACCATATATTTT,CASSPSARDISGNTIYF
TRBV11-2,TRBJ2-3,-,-,TGTGCCAGCAGCCGGGGGACGCAGTATTTT,CASSRGTQYF
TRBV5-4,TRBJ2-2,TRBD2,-,TGTGCCAGCAGCCCCAGCGGGGGGAGGAACACCGGGGAGCTGTTTTTT,CASSPSGGRNTGELFF
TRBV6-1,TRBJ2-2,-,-,TGTGCCAGCAGTGAAGAGGGGGGAGGGGGAACCGGGGAGCTGTTTTTT,CASSEEGGGGTGELFF
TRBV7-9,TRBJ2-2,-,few,TGTGCCAGTTCAGGGGTTAGGACGAACACCGGGGAGCTGTTTTTT,CASSGVRTNTGELFF
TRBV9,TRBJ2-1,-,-,TGTGCCAGCAGCTCAGGGGCAGGGTCATACAATGAGCAGTTCTTC,CASSSGAGSYNEQFF
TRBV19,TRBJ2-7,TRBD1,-,TGTGCCAGTAGTAGAGACGGCCGGGACAGCTTTCCCTACGAGCAGTACTTC,CASSRDGRDSFPYEQYF
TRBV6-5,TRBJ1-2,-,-,TGTGCCAGCAGCAACAATAATAACTATGGCTACACCTTC,CASSNNNNYGYTF
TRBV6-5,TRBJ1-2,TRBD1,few,TGTGCCAGCAGTTATGTCGGGCAGGGGGATGGCTACACCTTC,CASSYVGQGDGYTF
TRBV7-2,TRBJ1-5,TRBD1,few,TGTGCCAGCAGCGCCGACAGGGCTGGCAATCAGCCCCAGCATTTT,CASSADRAGNQPQHF
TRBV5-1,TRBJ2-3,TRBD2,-,TGCGCCAGCAGCTTGTGGACGGGGGGGCGGACAGATACGCAGTATTTT,CASSLWTGGRTDTQYF
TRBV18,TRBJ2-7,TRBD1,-,TGTGCCAGCTCCCCGGGGACAGGAAAGACCTACGAGCAGTACTTC,CASSPGTGKTYEQYF
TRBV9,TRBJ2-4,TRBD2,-,TGTGCCAGCCGGGCTGGGAGCGGGGAATACATTCAGTACTTC,CASRAGSGEYIQYF
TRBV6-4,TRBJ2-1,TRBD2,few,TGTGCCAGCAGTGATTTTAGCGGGGGCTACAAAAATGAGCAGTTCTTC,CASSDFSGGYKNEQFF
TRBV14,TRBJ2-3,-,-,TGTGCCAGCAGCCAAGGTTTAGCAGATACGCAGTATTTT,CASSQGLADTQYF
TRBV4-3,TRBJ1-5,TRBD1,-,TGCGCCAGCAGCCAAGATCCGACAGGGGGTCAGCCCCAGCATTTT,CASSQDPTGGQPQHF
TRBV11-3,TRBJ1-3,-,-,TGTGCCAGCAGCTTGTACACAACCAGCTCTGGAAACACCATATATTTT,CASSLYTTSSGNTIYF
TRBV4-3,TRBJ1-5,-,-,TGCGCCAGCAGCCAAGATGGGCATACCAATCAGCCCCAGCATTTT,CASSQDGHTNQPQHF
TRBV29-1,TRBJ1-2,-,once,TGCAGCGTTGAAGATACTGGGGCCGCGCGCGGCTACACCTTC,CSVEDTGAARGYTF
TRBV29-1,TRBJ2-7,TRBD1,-,TGCAGCGTTGAAGGGGGGACAGCGGTCGAGCAGTACTTC,CSVEGGTAVEQYF
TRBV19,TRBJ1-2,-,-,TGTGCCAGTAGTACCTCTCCGGGAAACTATGGCTACACCTTC,CASSTSPGNYGYTF
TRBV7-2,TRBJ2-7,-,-,TGTGCCAGCAGCTTAGCCCGGCGGGCCTACGAGCAGTACTTC,CASSLARRAYEQYF
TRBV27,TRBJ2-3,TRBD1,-,TGTGCCAGCAGTTTATACGGACAGGGCAATTGGGATACGCAGTATTTT,CASSLYGQGNWDTQYF
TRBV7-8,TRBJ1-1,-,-,TGTGCCAGCAGCCCCTGGGGAGGGACGAACACTGAAGCTTTCTTT,CASSPWGGTNTEAFF
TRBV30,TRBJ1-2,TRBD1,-,TGTGCCTGGAGTCCGTTACAGGGGGCTAACTATGGCTACACCTTC,CAWSPLQGANYGYTF
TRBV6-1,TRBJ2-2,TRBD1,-,TGTGCCAGCAGAGAGGGGACAGGGGAGGCCGGGGAGCTGTTTTTT,CASREGTGEAGELFF
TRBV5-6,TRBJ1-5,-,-,TGTGCCAGCAGCTTGGAAGCGGGTCAGCCCCAGCATTTT,CASSLEAGQPQHF
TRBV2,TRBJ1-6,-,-,TGTGCCAGCAGTGTTGAGGGTTTGATCTCTAATTCACCCCTCCACTTT,CASSVEGLISNSPLHF